This passage covers 17 T cell receptor beta chains from one sample sequenced in a study of T cells after yellow fever vaccination. In TCRdb, the 5' RACE reads were re-called with MiXCR into one record per CDR3 protein. The sample consists of some 240,000 distinct CDR3 sequences, approximately 5.2% of them appearing once. The sample here was CD4+ T cells sorted from PBMCs, taken on the day of the yellow fever booster vaccination. The receptors stem from a man aged 18-30 years who received the YFV17D yellow fever vaccine.

The chain uses TRBV7-2 and TRBJ1-5, with D perhaps TRBD1 (5 bases). Germline CDR1 reads SGHTA; CDR2 reads FQGNSA. This CDR3 comprises 14 residues. V dropped 1 base and J dropped 7 bases, with 11 bases sitting between them. This CDR3 reads CASSLDQGRQPQHF. The DNA of the CDR3 is TGTGCCAGCAGCTTAGATCAGGGCCGCCAGCCCCAGCATTTT.

The rearrangement uses TRBV12-3 or TRBV12-4 and TRBJ1-5; D not resolved. Between the trimmed V and J ends, which lost 5 bases and 2 bases, there was a span of 13 bases. This CDR3 is built from 15 residues. The CDR3 DNA reads TGTGCCAGCAGTCCTCAACGCGGGCGCAATCAGCCCCAGCATTTT. It specifies CASSPQRGRNQPQHF.

Worth noting for this clonotype: The junction does not match germline at one end; this may be a read error. The rearrangement links TRBV20-1 to TRBJ2-7; D is undetermined. CDR1 DFQATT and CDR2 SNEGSKA come from the germline V gene (reference sequence). The CDR3 is made up of 13 amino acids. The CDR3 loop is CSARDPEVYEKYF. The CDR3 DNA reads as TGCAGTGCTAGAGATCCAGAAGTATACGAGAAGTACTTC.

The gene calls are TRBV6-5 and TRBJ1-2; 8 bases are shared with TRBD1. Per the germline V gene, CDR1 is MNHEY and CDR2 is SVGAGI. CDR3 length: 14 residues. Trimming cost V 2 bases and J 5 bases; bases outside gene matches: 4. Written as DNA, the CDR3 is TGTGCCAGCAGTTACCTCCGACAGGGGTATGGCTACACCTTC. Translating it yields CASSYLRQGYGYTF.

The chain is built from TRBV4-1 and TRBJ1-1; D ambiguous. Deletions cut 2 bases from V and 0 bases from J, with 7 bases between. The germline CDR1 and CDR2 sequences are MGHRA and YSYEKL. The CDR3 is 14 amino acids. The CDR3 protein is CASSQPGMNTEAFF. DNA of the CDR3: TGCGCCAGCAGCCAACCGGGGATGAACACTGAAGCTTTCTTT.

This clonotype was observed at least ten times. The chain uses TRBV14 and TRBJ2-1, with TRBD2 matching 7 bases. The germline V gene has CDR1 SGHDN and CDR2 FVKESK. CDR3 size: 16 residues. V trimming: 4 bases; J trimming: 3 bases; junction bases outside the gene matches: 9. The CDR3 DNA reads TGTGCCAGCAGCCGCTTGGGGGGGGTTATCTACAATGAGCAGTTCTTC. It is translated as CASSRLGGVIYNEQFF.

The table lists this clonotype with a few counts. The chain couples TRBV14 to TRBJ2-3, with a possible D match to TRBD2 (6 bases). The CDR3 has 16 amino acids. Germline V lookup: CDR1 SGHDN, CDR2 FVKESK. V dropped 3 bases and J dropped 3 bases, with 16 bases sitting between them. Written as DNA, the CDR3 is TGTGCCAGCAGCCAGGGACCGGGACTGACTACAGATACGCAGTATTTT. It encodes CASSQGPGLTTDTQYF.

This clonotype showed up just a few times. The CDR3 sequence is CASSPLSGYEQYF. CDR3 DNA: TGTGCCAGCTCACCACTTAGCGGCTACGAGCAGTACTTC. This chain connects TRBV18 to TRBJ2-7, with D perhaps matching TRBD2 (6 bases). Per germline, CDR1 KGHSH and CDR2 LQKENI. The length of the CDR3 is 13 residues. V lost 1 base and J lost 3, with 7 bases in between. The full variable domain, rest sourced from reference TRBV18 and TRBJ2-7, is NAGVMQNPRHLVRRRGQEARLRCSPMKGHSHVYWYRQLPEEGLKFMVYLQKENIIDESGMPKERFSAEFPKEGPSILRIQQVVRGDSAAYFCASSPLSGYEQYFGPGTRLTVT.

This clonotype has just a few counts. The chain combines TRBV5-1 with TRBJ2-2; D may correspond to TRBD1 or TRBD2 (5 bases each). V was trimmed by 4 bases and J by 4 bases, leaving 17 bases between them. This CDR3 has 16 amino acids. Germline-derived CDR1 and CDR2 are SGHRS and YFSETQ. CDR3 in DNA: TGCGCCAGCAGCGCACGATCCCTCGGGACCACCGGGGAGCTGTTTTTT. Amino acid sequence: CASSARSLGTTGELFF.

This clonotype occurred many times. The V call is TRBV11-2, the J call TRBJ2-2; no clear D. The CDR3 consists of 13 residues. Germline CDR1 reads SGHAT; CDR2 reads FQNNGV. V shed 1 base and J shed 8 bases, with 8 bases lying between them. The CDR3 region has the DNA TGTGCCAGCAGCTTAGGGGTCCGAGGGGAGCTGTTTTTT. Its protein product is CASSLGVRGELFF.

This clonotype has more than one count but fewer than ten. The chain links TRBV12-3 or TRBV12-4 to TRBJ2-1, with D possibly TRBD1 on 6 matching bases. The germline V and J ends were trimmed by 1 base and 9 bases, with 7 bases remaining between them. The CDR3 has 12 amino acids. This CDR3 is CASSLVGAEQFF. The CDR3 coding sequence is TGTGCCAGCAGTTTAGTGGGGGCTGAGCAGTTCTTC.

V usage is TRBV6-2 or TRBV6-3 and J usage is TRBJ1-1; maybe TRBD1 (6 bases). CDR1 MNHEY and CDR2 SVGEGT come from the germline V gene. V dropped 8 bases and J dropped 0 bases, with 13 bases sitting between them. This CDR3 is built from 14 residues. CDR3 loop: CASGGHGMNTEAFF. CDR3 DNA: TGTGCCAGCGGGGGACATGGTATGAACACTGAAGCTTTCTTT.

This clonotype was seen a handful of times. V usage is TRBV5-5 and J usage is TRBJ1-1, with 9 bases identical to TRBD1. J was trimmed by 2 bases and V by 4 bases; bases with no gene match: 6. The CDR3 is 15 amino acids. CDR1 and CDR2 from the germline V gene are SGHKS and YYEKEE (reference sequence). The CDR3 loop reads CASSPGQGHNTEAFF. DNA of the CDR3: TGTGCCAGCAGCCCGGGACAGGGTCACAACACTGAAGCTTTCTTT.

This clonotype was seen at least ten times. V usage is TRBV3-1 and J usage is TRBJ1-2; no clear D. From germline, CDR1 is LGHDT and CDR2 YNNKEL (reference sequence). This CDR3 region has 13 residues. The V end lost 3 bases, the J end lost 6 bases, and 11 bases lay between the germline ends. Here the CDR3 DNA reads TGTGCCAGCAGCCACAGGATCGGGGATGGCTACACCTTC. This codes for CASSHRIGDGYTF.

This clonotype was seen ten or more times. The V gene is TRBV7-2, the J gene TRBJ2-7; 7 nucleotides agree with TRBD1. Trimming removed 3 bases from V and 3 bases from J; junction bases left unmatched: 2. CDR1 SGHTA and CDR2 FQGNSA come from the germline V gene. This CDR3 has 13 amino acids. CDR3 bases: TGTGCCAGCAGCTTCTCAGGGGGCTACGAGCAGTACTTC. Protein sequence: CASSFSGGYEQYF.

This clonotype showed up many times. This sequence joins TRBV2 and TRBJ2-2; TRBD2 aligns across 9 bases. The germline gives CDR1 SNHLY, CDR2 FYNNEI. V dropped 7 bases and J dropped 10; count of bases not matched to a gene: 7. This CDR3 is built from 13 residues. CDR3 bases: TGTGCCAGCAAAGTGCGGGGGGGTGTGGAGCTGTTTTTT. This translates into CASKVRGGVELFF.

This clonotype came up a few times. This chain connects TRBV29-1 to TRBJ2-2; 10 bases fit TRBD1. The CDR3 has 11 amino acids. Germline V lookup: CDR1 SQVTM, CDR2 ANQGSEA. Unmatched junction bases numbered 0, after V lost 6 bases and J lost 8 bases. The CDR3 is CSVGQGGELFF. The CDR3 DNA reads as TGCAGCGTGGGACAGGGGGGGGAGCTGTTTTTT.